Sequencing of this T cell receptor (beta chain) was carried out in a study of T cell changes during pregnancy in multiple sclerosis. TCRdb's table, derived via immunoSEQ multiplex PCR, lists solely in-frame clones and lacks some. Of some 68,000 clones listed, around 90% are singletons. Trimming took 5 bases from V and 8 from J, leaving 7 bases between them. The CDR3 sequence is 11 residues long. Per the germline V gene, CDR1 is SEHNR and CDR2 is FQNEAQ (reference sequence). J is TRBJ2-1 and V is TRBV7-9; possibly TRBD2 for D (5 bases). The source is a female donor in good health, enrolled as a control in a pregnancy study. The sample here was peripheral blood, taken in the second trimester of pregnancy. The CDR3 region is CASSRSDEQFF. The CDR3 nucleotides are TGTGCCAGCAGCCGTAGCGATGAGCAGTTCTTC.